These 22 T cell receptor beta chains came from one sample sequenced in a study of prognosis after radiotherapy for stage I lung cancer. Researchers used two-round multiplex PCR to amplify TCR beta CDR3 starting from genomic DNA. Gene-specific TRBV and TRBJ primers were used in PCR round one. TCRdb processed the multiplex PCR reads anew with MiXCR; each CDR3 protein has one entry. Found here are approximately 51,000 distinct CDR3 sequences, roughly 36% of them singletons; the top ten hold approximately 9%. The material sequenced was PBMCs, taken before or after stereotactic body radiation therapy (not recorded which). These receptors were taken from a donor at least 50 years old with non-small cell lung cancer.

For this clonotype: A much larger clone is a single base away; this may be a read error. The chain links TRBV2 to TRBJ2-5, with a tentative D call TRBD1 (5 bases). Germline V gives CDR1 SNHLY, CDR2 FYNNEI. The V and J ends lost 1 base and 3 bases respectively, with 12 bases between them. This CDR3 region has 15 residues. DNA for the CDR3: TGTGCCAGCAGTGAAGTAAGGGGCTATAAAGAGACCCAGTACTTC. The encoded protein is CASSEVRGYKETQYF. The variable domain in full, completed from reference TRBV2 and TRBJ2-5, reads EPEVTQTPSHQVTQMGQEVILRCVPISNHLYFYWYRQILGQKVEFLVSFYNNEISEKSEIFDDQFSVERPDGSNFTLKIRSTKLEDSAMYFCASSEVRGYKETQYFGPGTRLLVL.

In this sample, this clonotype turned up many times. At one of its ends the junction is not consistent with the germline gene, which may arise from a read error. The chain carries TRBV4-3 and TRBJ2-2; a possible D gene is TRBD1 (6 bases). Germline assignment: CDR1 LGHNA and CDR2 YSLEER. This CDR3 comprises 14 residues. The CDR3 here is CASSQNRDVGELFF. The CDR3 DNA is TGTGCCAGCAGCCAGAACAGGGATGTCGGGGAGCTGTTTTTT.

Notes on this clonotype: This may be a read error: a much more frequent sequence differs by one nucleotide. This chain links TRBV5-1 with TRBJ2-7, with D hard to call. The length of the CDR3 is 13 residues. V lost 4 bases and J 3 bases, leaving 11 bases between the germline ends. Per the germline V gene, CDR1 is SGHRS and CDR2 is YFSETQ. CDR3 sequence reads: CASSQVGIYEQYF. The CDR3 DNA sequence: TGCGCCAGCAGCCAAGTTGGTATCTACGAGCAGTACTTC.

This clonotype showed up many times. The chain recombines TRBV12-3 or TRBV12-4 with TRBJ2-1; D may correspond to TRBD1 or TRBD2 (6 bases each). There are 16 residues in the CDR3. Trimming stripped 8 bases from V and 5 bases from J, with 22 bases between. CDR3 sequence (DNA): TGTGCCAGCGTATTAAGTAGGGGGGCACGAAACAATGAGCAGTTCTTC. Residues: CASVLSRGARNNEQFF.

This chain uses TRBV24-1 with TRBJ2-6, with no clear D. Trimming shortened V by 4 bases and J by 6 bases, and 18 bases separated the two germline ends. CDR3 length: 17 residues. Per the germline V gene, CDR1 is KGHDR and CDR2 is SFDVKD. The CDR3 coding sequence is TGTGCCACCAGTGACCCTCAAGGCGTGCGCTTGGCCAACGTCCTGACTTTC. Translation: CATSDPQGVRLANVLTF.

Ten or more counts support this clonotype. The CDR3 is CASTTMGGGHGELFF. As DNA, the CDR3 is TGTGCCAGCACGACTATGGGGGGAGGCCACGGGGAGCTGTTTTTT. The J gene is TRBJ2-2, the V gene TRBV7-2, with D tentatively TRBD2 (6 bases). The germline V gene has CDR1 SGHTA and CDR2 FQGNSA. CDR3 length: 15 amino acids. V lost 7 bases to trimming and J lost 7 bases, with 19 bases between them.

With respect to this clonotype: Its ends do not fully match the called genes, so a read error is possible. J is TRBJ2-2 and V is TRBV3-1, with D possibly matching TRBD2 (5 bases). CDR1 is LGHDT, CDR2 YNNKEL, per germline (reference sequence). The CDR3 is 17 amino acids. CDR3 sequence (DNA): TGTGCCAGCAGCCAAGGAGGAACCCTCGGTCGTACCGGGGAGCCGTTTTTT. This gives the protein CASSQGGTLGRTGEPFF.

This clonotype was seen at least ten times. The CDR3 region has the DNA TGCAGTGCTTTGGGGGAAGGGATAGATACGCAGTATTTT. As protein: CSALGEGIDTQYF. The V and J genes are TRBV20-1 and TRBJ2-3; D assignment may be TRBD1 or TRBD2 (5 bases each). V lost 5 bases to trimming and J lost 5 bases, with 14 bases between them. This CDR3 is built from 13 residues. Germline assignment: CDR1 DFQATT and CDR2 SNEGSKA (reference sequence).

The CDR3 DNA follows: TGCAGTCCACTTGTCCGGACATGGGGGAGAGATGGCTACACCTTC. Its protein product is CSPLVRTWGRDGYTF. V usage is TRBV20-1 and J usage is TRBJ1-2; a weak D match, TRBD1 (5 bases). Looked up from germline, CDR1 is DFQATT and CDR2 is SNEGSKA (reference sequence). V lost 8 bases to trimming and J lost 6 bases, with 25 bases between them. This CDR3 is 15 amino acids long.

In its sample, this clonotype was seen a few times. A read error may account for a junction end that differs from germline. V and J are TRBV6-2 or TRBV6-3 and TRBJ2-4; D is perhaps TRBD2 (5 bases). CDR3 length: 15 amino acids. Looked up from germline, CDR1 is MNHEY and CDR2 is SVGEGT. CDR3 loop: CVSGPYGLTKNIQYF. The CDR3 DNA reads TGTGTCAGCGGTCCGTACGGGCTTACCAAAAACATTCAGTACTTC.

This clonotype was recorded many times. The chain recombines TRBV18 with TRBJ2-1, with D perhaps TRBD2 (5 bases). V was shortened by 1 base and J by 9 bases, with 13 bases between the two germline ends. Germline CDR1 reads KGHSH; CDR2 reads LQKENI. This CDR3 comprises 14 residues. This chain's CDR3 is CASSPLTGIGEQFF. The CDR3 nucleotides are TGTGCCAGCTCACCACTAACCGGGATAGGTGAGCAGTTCTTC.

Turning to this clonotype: This may be a read error: a much more frequent sequence differs by one nucleotide. The chain's CDR3 is CIVVEGGRTYEQYF. The CDR3 DNA reads as TGCATCGTTGTTGAGGGGGGGAGGACCTACGAGCAGTACTTC. The gene calls are TRBV29-1 and TRBJ2-7; D is perhaps TRBD2 (7 bases). Germline values: CDR1 SQVTM, CDR2 ANQGSEA. This CDR3 is built from 14 residues.

This clonotype rates as medium-sized. This chain links TRBV6-2 or TRBV6-3 with TRBJ2-2; weak D call: TRBD1 (7 bases). Germline CDR1 MNHEY, CDR2 SVGEGT. This CDR3 comprises 16 residues. The V gene lost 2 bases and the J gene lost 6 bases, with 16 bases spanning the gap. This chain's CDR3 is CASSYRGTVMAGELFF. The CDR3 DNA reads TGTGCCAGCAGTTACCGGGGGACAGTTATGGCCGGGGAGCTGTTTTTT.

This clonotype appeared once. A junction end diverges from the germline sequence, so it may reflect a read error. V is TRBV27 and J is TRBJ2-3; TRBD1 or TRBD2 may be the D gene (5 bases each). This CDR3 contains 16 residues. Germline assignment: CDR1 MNHEY and CDR2 SMNVEV (reference sequence). The CDR3 loop reads CASRTKTRGRVDMQYF. CDR3 sequence (DNA): TGTGCCAGCAGAACGAAAACGAGGGGAAGGGTGGATATGCAGTATTTT.

A word on this clonotype: This could be a read error, since a much larger clone is one nucleotide away. This sequence joins TRBV6-2 or TRBV6-3 and TRBJ1-2; unclear D gene. The CDR3 sequence is 14 residues long. The germline CDR1 and CDR2 sequences are MNHEY and SVGEGT. The V end was cut by 7 bases, the J end by 3 bases, with 15 bases between. The CDR3 here is CASIQTSLDYGYTF. CDR3 coding DNA: TGTGCCAGCATCCAAACCTCTCTAGACTATGGCTACACCTTC.

This clonotype was recorded many times. The V and J genes are TRBV18 and TRBJ2-7; D is undetermined. Looked up from germline, CDR1 is KGHSH and CDR2 is LQKENI. The CDR3 spans 11 residues. With 3 bases removed from V and 5 bases from J, the gap between germline ends came to 5 bases. CDR3 coding DNA: TGTGCCAGCTCACCCCGGGACGAGCAGTACTTC. Protein: CASSPRDEQYF.

Comment on this clonotype: A much larger clone sits a single nucleotide away, making a read error possible. V is TRBV6-1 and J is TRBJ2-7; 8 nucleotides line up with TRBD2. CDR1 is MNHNS and CDR2 is SASEGT in the germline V gene. The CDR3 contains 13 residues. The CDR3 loop is CASRLSGGYVQYF. CDR3 nucleotides: TGTGCCAGCAGACTATCGGGAGGGTACGTGCAGTACTTC.

This clonotype was seen at least ten times. V is TRBV19 and J is TRBJ1-6; 12 nucleotides line up with TRBD1. The V segment lost 3 bases and the J segment 10 bases; nucleotides outside the gene matches: 13. The CDR3 spans 18 residues. Looked up from germline, CDR1 is LNHDA and CDR2 is SQIVND (reference sequence). CDR3 amino acids: CASSIAGTGGALGSPLHF. CDR3 bases: TGTGCCAGTAGTATCGCGGGGACAGGGGGCGCCTTGGGATCACCCCTCCACTTT.

About this clonotype itself: This may arise from a read error, as a much more abundant clone is one base away. CDR3 in amino acids: CASSVLGVNQPQHF. CDR3 bases: TGTGCCAGCAGTGTTCTTGGGGTAAATCAGCCCCAGCATTTT. The genes are TRBV2 and TRBJ1-5; D remains ambiguous. The CDR3 consists of 14 residues. Germline CDR1 is SNHLY and CDR2 is FYNNEI. Trimming removed 4 bases from V and 4 bases from J, with 11 bases in between. Full variable domain (remainder filled in from reference TRBV2 and TRBJ1-5): EPEVTQTPSHQVTQMGQEVILRCVPISNHLYFYWYRQILGQKVEFLVSFYNNEISEKSEIFDDQFSVERPDGSNFTLKIRSTKLEDSAMYFCASSVLGVNQPQHFGDGTRLSIL.

This clonotype was observed many times. V and J are TRBV6-2 or TRBV6-3 and TRBJ1-1, with D possibly matching TRBD1 (5 bases). The CDR3 spans 13 residues. Trimming stripped 5 bases from V and 3 bases from J, with 10 bases between. The V gene's germline CDR1 is MNHEY and CDR2 SVGEGT. In nucleotides, the CDR3 is TGTGCCAGCAGTGAAAAAGGGGACACTGAAGCTTTCTTT. Its protein product is CASSEKGDTEAFF.

On this clonotype itself: The germline gene is not matched at one end of the junction; a read error may be the cause. V and J are TRBV15 and TRBJ1-6; D not resolved. The length of the CDR3 is 14 residues. Germline lookup yields CDR1 LNHNV and CDR2 YYDKDF (reference sequence). Here the CDR3 reads CVTIREGRNSPLHF. For the CDR3, the DNA is TGTGTCACCATCAGAGAGGGCAGGAATTCACCCCTCCACTTT.

This clonotype came up many times. This chain links TRBV10-3 with TRBJ2-2; 12 bases align to TRBD1. Unmatched junction bases numbered 7, after V lost 10 bases and J lost 7 bases. The length of the CDR3 is 14 residues. The germline V gene encodes CDR1 ENHRY and CDR2 SYGVKD. In nucleotides, the CDR3 is TGTGCCACTGCGGGACAGGGGGCGAGCGGGGAGCTGTTTTTT. This codes for CATAGQGASGELFF.